This entry lists 7 T cell receptor beta chains sequenced from one sample in a study of blood T cell repertoires in COVID-19. Some clones are missing from TCRdb's copy, which holds only in-frame ones; the method was immunoSEQ multiplex PCR. The repertoire holds 200,000 or so clones, with over 80% as singletons. Sequencing was carried out using peripheral blood. Receptors were obtained from a woman aged 40-49 years with acute or convalescent COVID-19.

The CDR3 protein is CASSRGGGSPSSYEQYF. CDR3 sequence (DNA): TGTGCCAGCTCACGTGGAGGCGGGAGTCCGAGCTCCTACGAGCAGTACTTC. The chain joins TRBV18 to TRBJ2-7; TRBD2 matches at 7 bases. The V gene's germline CDR1 is KGHSH and CDR2 LQKENI. The ends lost 4 bases at V and 0 bases at J; junction bases unmatched: 12. The CDR3 is made up of 17 amino acids.

J is TRBJ2-1 and V is TRBV6-2 or TRBV6-3; no reliable D call. Germline CDR1 is MNHEY and CDR2 is SVGEGT. There are 15 residues in the CDR3. V was trimmed by 4 bases and J by 0 bases, leaving 10 bases between them. The CDR3, as DNA: TGTGCCAGCAGTTTAAGCGTTAGCTCCTACAATGAGCAGTTCTTC. Residues: CASSLSVSSYNEQFF.

This chain connects TRBV19 to TRBJ1-5; no reliable D call. V gave up 3 bases and J gave up 0 bases, with 9 bases separating them. Germline values: CDR1 LNHDA, CDR2 SQIVND (reference sequence). The CDR3 runs 15 residues. The CDR3 protein is CASSIGQYSNQPQHF. The CDR3 region has the DNA TGTGCCAGTAGTATTGGGCAGTATAGCAATCAGCCCCAGCATTTT.

This clone showed up just a few times. The rearrangement uses TRBV28 and TRBJ1-5, with 7 bases matching TRBD1. The CDR3 loop spans 18 amino acids. V trimming: 6 bases; J trimming: 0 bases; junction bases outside the gene matches: 14. Looked up from germline, CDR1 is MDHEN and CDR2 is SYDVKM. CDR3 region: CASSPPGGGSYSNQPQHF. The CDR3 coding sequence is TGTGCCAGCAGCCCCCCGGGAGGGGGCTCGTATAGCAATCAGCCCCAGCATTTT.

Here the CDR3 reads CASSLAVRQGEKLFF. The CDR3 DNA reads as TGTGCCAGCAGCTTAGCCGTACGACAGGGTGAAAAACTGTTTTTT. The rearrangement uses TRBV7-9 and TRBJ1-4; 7 bases are a match to TRBD1. Trimming cost V 0 bases and J 7 bases; bases outside gene matches: 5. The CDR3 spans 15 residues. Germline V lookup: CDR1 SEHNR, CDR2 FQNEAQ (reference sequence).

The chain links TRBV28 to TRBJ2-7, with D perhaps matching TRBD1 (8 bases). From germline, CDR1 is MDHEN and CDR2 SYDVKM. The CDR3 is made up of 15 amino acids. V was clipped by 6 bases and J by 2 bases, with 17 bases between them. The CDR3 DNA is TGTGCCAGCAGCTCCGGGGGGACAGGCCCCTACGAGCAGTACTTC. Protein product: CASSSGGTGPYEQYF.

This sequence joins TRBV28 and TRBJ1-1; 7 nucleotides agree with TRBD1. Germline V lookup: CDR1 MDHEN, CDR2 SYDVKM. This CDR3 has 15 amino acids. V was clipped by 1 base and J by 7 bases; unmatched bases: 9. DNA of the CDR3: TGTGCCAGCAGTTTATTAGACAGGGAGGCGATTGAAGCTTTCTTT. It encodes CASSLLDREAIEAFF. Full variable domain (remainder filled in from reference TRBV28 and TRBJ1-1): DVKVTQSSRYLVKRTGEKVFLECVQDMDHENMFWYRQDPGLGLRLIYFSYDVKMKEKGDIPEGYSVSREKKERFSLILESASTNQTSMYLCASSLLDREAIEAFFGQGTRLTVV.